The 32 T cell receptor beta chains given below trace back to one sample, sequenced in a study of blood T cell repertoires in COVID-19. TCRdb's table, derived via immunoSEQ multiplex PCR, lists solely in-frame clones and lacks some. The sample lists around 150,000 clones; 90% were seen once. The sequencing sample was made of peripheral blood. These receptors were obtained from a man in his 60s with active or convalescent COVID-19.

The chain has TRBV7-9 and TRBJ1-5; 9 bases are shared with TRBD1. The CDR3 extends over 18 amino acids. V was pared by 5 bases and J by 3 bases, with 14 bases of the junction left unmatched. CDR1 and CDR2 from the germline V gene are SEHNR and FQNEAQ (reference sequence). The CDR3 DNA reads TGTGCCAGCAGCCGGGTTATAGGGGACAGGGTTGCCAATCAGCCCCAGCATTTT. Its protein product is CASSRVIGDRVANQPQHF.

The chain carries TRBV11-2 and TRBJ2-2; D not certain. There are 15 residues in the CDR3. Germline CDR1 SGHAT, CDR2 FQNNGV. The V and J ends lost 1 base and 1 base respectively, with 7 bases between them. This CDR3 is CASSLGSLNTGELFF. Here the CDR3 DNA reads TGTGCCAGCAGCTTAGGGAGTCTGAACACCGGGGAGCTGTTTTTT.

The genes are TRBV7-9 and TRBJ1-6; a weak D match, TRBD1 (5 bases). The CDR3 spans 14 residues. The germline V gene has CDR1 SEHNR and CDR2 FQNEAQ (reference sequence). The CDR3 sequence: CAASPGAYNSPLHF. The DNA of the CDR3 is TGTGCAGCGAGCCCGGGGGCCTATAATTCACCCCTCCACTTT.

This chain joins TRBV29-1 and TRBJ2-5; no clear D. CDR1 is SQVTM and CDR2 is ANQGSEA in the germline V gene. Trimming shortened V by 2 bases and J by 0 bases, and 4 bases separated the two germline ends. This CDR3 contains 12 residues. The CDR3 reads CSVEQNQETQYF. In DNA form, the CDR3 reads TGCAGCGTTGAACAGAACCAAGAGACCCAGTACTTC.

The chain joins TRBV6-5 to TRBJ2-1, with unresolved D. Germline V gene sequence: CDR1 MNHEY, CDR2 SVGAGI. The V end lost 3 bases, the J end lost 10 bases, and 13 bases lay between the germline ends. The CDR3 consists of 13 residues. CDR3 DNA sequence: TGTGCCAGCAGTTATGGCGACGGGTCCGAGCAGTTCTTC. Encoded protein: CASSYGDGSEQFF.

The chain couples TRBV7-9 to TRBJ1-2, with 9 bases aligning to TRBD1. The V gene end was trimmed by 2 bases and the J gene end by 3 bases; junction bases not matched to a gene: 4. The germline CDR1 and CDR2 sequences are SEHNR and FQNEAQ (reference sequence). The CDR3 is 15 residues long. The CDR3 DNA sequence: TGTGCCAGCAGCTTAACAGGGGGCGCGCACTATGGCTACACCTTC. The encoded protein is CASSLTGGAHYGYTF.

The genes are TRBV27 and TRBJ1-1; 7 nucleotides line up with TRBD1. This CDR3 comprises 15 residues. Losses at the gene ends were 0 bases for V and 4 bases for J; bases not matched to a gene: 5. Looked up from germline, CDR1 is MNHEY and CDR2 is SMNVEV (reference sequence). DNA for the CDR3: TGTGCCAGCAGTTTATCTGGGACAGTAGGCACTGAAGCTTTCTTT. Translation gives CASSLSGTVGTEAFF.

The J gene is TRBJ2-7, the V gene TRBV10-1, with 8 nucleotides matching TRBD2. Germline CDR1 is WNHNN and CDR2 is SYGVQD (reference sequence). The junction had 1 base not matched to a gene; V was cut back by 3 bases and J by 3 bases. CDR3 size: 13 residues. CDR3 residues: CASSETSGYEQYF. As DNA, the CDR3 is TGCGCCAGCAGTGAAACTAGCGGCTACGAGCAGTACTTC.

CDR3 DNA: TGTGCCAGTAGTCTCAGGGGGCTCATGAACACTGAAGCTTTCTTT. This sequence encodes CASSLRGLMNTEAFF. V is TRBV19 and J is TRBJ1-1; 8 nucleotides align to TRBD1. The V gene's germline CDR1 is LNHDA and CDR2 SQIVND (reference sequence). Trimming removed 5 bases from V and 0 bases from J; junction bases left unmatched: 5. This CDR3 is 15 amino acids long.

The chain carries TRBV5-6 and TRBJ2-1; D is perhaps TRBD1 (6 bases). The germline V gene encodes CDR1 SGHDT and CDR2 YYEEEE. The V end was cut by 3 bases, the J end by 0 bases, with 10 bases between. The CDR3 covers 15 residues. In DNA form, the CDR3 reads TGTGCCAGCAGCTGGGGGACAAGCTCCTACAATGAGCAGTTCTTC. Protein: CASSWGTSSYNEQFF. Full variable domain (remainder filled in from reference TRBV5-6 and TRBJ2-1): DAGVTQSPTHLIKTRGQQVTLRCSPKSGHDTVSWYQQALGQGPQFIFQYYEEEERQRGNFPDRFSGHQFPNYSSELNVNALLLGDSALYLCASSWGTSSYNEQFFGPGTRLTVL.

The chain uses TRBV20-1 and TRBJ1-3; D is unclear. Germline CDR1 reads DFQATT; CDR2 reads SNEGSKA (reference sequence). Trimming left V 3 bases short and J 0 bases short, with 9 bases between. The CDR3 is 14 amino acids. The CDR3 loop reads CSASDRSSGNTIYF. CDR3 sequence (DNA): TGCAGTGCTAGTGACCGGAGCTCTGGAAACACCATATATTTT.

The chain employs TRBV29-1 and TRBJ1-3, with D possibly TRBD1 on 6 matching bases. Germline V CDR1 and CDR2: SQVTM, ANQGSEA. The V and J ends lost 6 bases and 0 bases respectively, with 15 bases between them. CDR3 size: 15 residues. In DNA form, the CDR3 reads TGCAGCGTGAGATTGGACAGTAACTCTGGAAACACCATATATTTT. The encoded protein is CSVRLDSNSGNTIYF.

The rearrangement links TRBV30 to TRBJ1-6; TRBD1 is a possible D gene (5 bases). Germline CDR1 is GTSNPN and CDR2 is SVGIG (reference sequence). There are 13 residues in the CDR3. V lost 2 bases, J lost 9 bases, and 11 bases lay in between. The CDR3 DNA sequence: TGTGCCTGGAGTCTTGGGGGAGGTTCACCCCTCCACTTT. Residues: CAWSLGGGSPLHF.

J is TRBJ2-1 and V is TRBV29-1; TRBD2 agrees at 8 bases. The J segment lost 10 bases and the V segment lost 8 bases, leaving 10 bases of the junction unmatched. Germline loops: CDR1 SQVTM, CDR2 ANQGSEA. This CDR3 has 12 amino acids. The DNA for the CDR3 is TGCAGCTCTATAGCGGGACTTTGGGAGCAGTTCTTC. This sequence encodes CSSIAGLWEQFF.

This clone was seen once. The chain couples TRBV3-1 (or the pseudogene TRBV3-2) to TRBJ2-5; 9 nucleotides agree with TRBD1. There are 17 residues in the CDR3. CDR1 and CDR2 (germline): LGHDT, YNNKEL (reference sequence). Losses at the gene ends were 5 bases for V and 3 bases for J; bases not matched to a gene: 13. The CDR3: CASSINPGQGLEETQYF. In DNA, the CDR3 is TGTGCCAGCAGCATCAATCCGGGACAGGGCTTAGAAGAGACCCAGTACTTC.

The chain couples TRBV4-1 to TRBJ2-1, with TRBD2 identical over 13 bases. Germline V gives CDR1 MGHRA, CDR2 YSYEKL. The trim removed 1 base at V and 9 bases at J, leaving 6 bases unmatched. This CDR3 region has 16 residues. The CDR3 protein is CASSQVTSGGSFEQFF. DNA of the CDR3: TGCGCCAGCAGCCAAGTGACTAGCGGGGGGTCTTTTGAGCAGTTCTTC.

This clone was recorded once. As DNA, the CDR3 is TGTGCCAGCAGTGACAGGGGTACGCAGTATTTT. Protein: CASSDRGTQYF. The chain couples TRBV6-6 to TRBJ2-3, with 8 bases matching TRBD1. CDR3 length equals 11 residues. The trim removed 5 bases at V and 8 bases at J, leaving 0 bases unmatched. Germline-derived CDR1 and CDR2 are MNHNY and SVGAGI (reference sequence).

This chain's CDR3 is CASSEAAGTSGTYEQYF. For the CDR3, the DNA is TGTGCCAGTAGTGAAGCCGCCGGGACTAGCGGTACCTACGAGCAGTACTTC. The gene calls are TRBV19 and TRBJ2-7; TRBD2 aligns across 11 bases. Germline V gene lookup returns CDR1 LNHDA and CDR2 SQIVND (reference sequence). Unmatched junction bases numbered 11, after V lost 5 bases and J lost 2 bases. The CDR3 consists of 17 residues.

J is TRBJ1-3 and V is TRBV13; possibly TRBD1 for D (5 bases). CDR1 is PRHDT, CDR2 FYEKMQ, per germline (reference sequence). Between the trimmed V and J ends, which lost 8 bases and 0 bases, there was a span of 23 bases. The CDR3 has 18 residues. DNA for the CDR3: TGTGCCAGCGTCGCGTGGGGCCGCCATATTGACTCTGGAAACACCATATATTTT. Its protein is CASVAWGRHIDSGNTIYF.

The genes are TRBV5-4 and TRBJ2-1; a possible D gene is TRBD2 (7 bases). Deletions cut 5 bases from V and 7 bases from J, with 16 bases between. This CDR3 is 14 amino acids long. Germline V gene sequence: CDR1 SGHNT, CDR2 YYREEE (reference sequence). The CDR3 DNA follows: TGTGCCAGCAGTGGACTAGAGGGGGGTAATGAGCAGTTCTTC. Amino acid sequence: CASSGLEGGNEQFF.

This rearrangement joins TRBV6-5 to TRBJ1-2; 7 bases are shared with TRBD1. J gave up 2 bases and V 2 bases, and 2 bases lay outside the gene matches. Per the germline V gene, CDR1 is MNHEY and CDR2 is SVGAGI. This CDR3 is built from 14 residues. CDR3 region: CASSYQGQNYGYTF. CDR3 in DNA: TGTGCCAGCAGTTACCAGGGACAGAACTATGGCTACACCTTC.

The genes are TRBV2 and TRBJ1-4; D is perhaps TRBD1 (6 bases). CDR1 is SNHLY and CDR2 is FYNNEI in the germline V gene. This CDR3 is built from 15 residues. V lost 6 bases and J lost 3, with 14 bases in between. The CDR3 coding sequence is TGTGCCAGCAGCACTCAGGGGCTGTCTAATGAAAAACTGTTTTTT. Amino acid sequence: CASSTQGLSNEKLFF.

This rearrangement joins TRBV19 to TRBJ1-1; the D is unclear. This CDR3 spans 13 amino acids. Germline V gene data show CDR1 as LNHDA and CDR2 as SQIVND (reference sequence). V was shortened by 7 bases and J by 0 bases, with 9 bases between the two germline ends. The CDR3 DNA follows: TGTGCCAGTAATGGGGAGATGAACACTGAAGCTTTCTTT. Its protein is CASNGEMNTEAFF.

The chain recombines TRBV6-5 with TRBJ1-2; unclear D gene. CDR1 is MNHEY, CDR2 SVGAGI, per germline. CDR3 length equals 12 residues. The V end lost 8 bases, the J end lost 8 bases, and 15 bases lay between the germline ends. This CDR3 reads CASAGSFGGYTF. Written as DNA, the CDR3 is TGTGCCAGCGCCGGGAGTTTTGGCGGCTACACCTTC.

CDR3: CASSHPWTSGGYSSYEQYF. The CDR3 nucleotides are TGTGCCAGCAGCCACCCCTGGACTAGCGGGGGTTATAGCTCCTACGAGCAGTACTTC. The genes are TRBV14 and TRBJ2-7, with TRBD2 matching 13 bases. CDR3 length: 19 amino acids. With 3 bases clipped from V and 0 bases from J, the junction kept 11 bases outside the gene matches. Germline V gene data show CDR1 as SGHDN and CDR2 as FVKESK.

V gene TRBV3-1 (or the pseudogene TRBV3-2) combines with J gene TRBJ1-1; the D gene is possibly TRBD1 (5 bases). Looked up from germline, CDR1 is LGHDT and CDR2 is YNNKEL (reference sequence). The CDR3 contains 15 residues. The V gene lost 1 base and the J gene lost 5 bases, with 14 bases spanning the gap. For the CDR3, the DNA is TGTGCCAGCAGCCAAGTGGGGGGGGGTTTGACTGAAGCTTTCTTT. Amino acids: CASSQVGGGLTEAFF.

V and J are TRBV6-1 and TRBJ1-6; a possible D gene is TRBD1 (5 bases). With 1 base removed from V and 5 bases from J, the gap between germline ends came to 15 bases. CDR1 and CDR2 from the germline V gene are MNHNS and SASEGT. The CDR3 is 17 amino acids. In DNA form, the CDR3 reads TGTGCCAGCAGTGAAGTCTTCCCAGGGTCAGATAATTCACCCCTCCACTTT. This sequence encodes CASSEVFPGSDNSPLHF.

This sequence joins TRBV2 and TRBJ1-1, with D perhaps TRBD1 (6 bases). Trimming stripped 2 bases from V and 0 bases from J, with 19 bases between. Germline CDR1 is SNHLY and CDR2 is FYNNEI. CDR3 size: 18 residues. This CDR3 reads CASSELPMFRDMNTEAFF. The CDR3 DNA is TGTGCCAGCAGTGAACTCCCCATGTTCAGGGACATGAACACTGAAGCTTTCTTT.

The V and J genes are TRBV10-2 and TRBJ2-1, with 9 positions matching TRBD2. This CDR3 comprises 12 residues. With V trimmed by 6 bases and J by 10 bases, 4 bases remained unmatched. The germline V gene has CDR1 WSHSY and CDR2 SAAADI. The CDR3 region is CASSQLAGEQFF. The DNA of the CDR3 is TGCGCCAGCAGCCAACTAGCGGGCGAGCAGTTCTTC.

Here the CDR3 reads CASSKTGGEQYF. CDR3 in DNA: TGTGCCAGCAGTAAAACCGGGGGCGAGCAGTACTTC. The chain recombines TRBV27 with TRBJ2-7; a possible D gene is TRBD2 (6 bases). Trimming pared 5 bases from V and 6 bases from J, leaving 11 bases between. CDR1 is MNHEY and CDR2 is SMNVEV in the germline V gene (reference sequence). CDR3 length equals 12 residues.

This clone was counted only a few times. This sequence joins TRBV6-5 and TRBJ2-2, with a tentative D call TRBD1 (5 bases). Between the trimmed V and J ends, which lost 7 bases and 6 bases, there was a span of 12 bases. This CDR3 comprises 13 residues. Per the germline V gene, CDR1 is MNHEY and CDR2 is SVGAGI. Here the CDR3 DNA reads TGTGCCAGCACTCAGGGTGTAGCCGGGGAGCTGTTTTTT. This sequence encodes CASTQGVAGELFF.

The chain carries TRBV19 and TRBJ2-4; 11 bases align to TRBD1. V trimming: 5 bases; J trimming: 10 bases; junction bases outside the gene matches: 7. The CDR3 length is 14 residues. CDR1 and CDR2 from the germline V gene are LNHDA and SQIVND (reference sequence). The CDR3 DNA reads as TGTGCCAGTAGTGTGGGACAGGGGGGACGGATTCAGTACTTC. Translating gives CASSVGQGGRIQYF.